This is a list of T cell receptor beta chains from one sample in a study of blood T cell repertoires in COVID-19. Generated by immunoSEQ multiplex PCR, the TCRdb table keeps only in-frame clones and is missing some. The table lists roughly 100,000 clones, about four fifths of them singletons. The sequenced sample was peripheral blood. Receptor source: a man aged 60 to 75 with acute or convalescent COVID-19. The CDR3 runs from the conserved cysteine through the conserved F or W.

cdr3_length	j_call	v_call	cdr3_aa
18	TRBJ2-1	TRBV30	CAWKSLAGGKSSYNEQFF
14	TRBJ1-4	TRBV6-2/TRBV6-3	CASSYHSAGEKLFF
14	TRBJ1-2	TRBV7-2	CASSGTGNNYGYTF
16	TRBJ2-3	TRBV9	CASSPRQGAGTDTQYF
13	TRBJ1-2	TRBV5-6	CASSFRDIYGYTF
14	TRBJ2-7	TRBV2	CASSATASSYEQYF
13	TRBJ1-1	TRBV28	CASSLEGVGKAFF
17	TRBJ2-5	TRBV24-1	CATSDFKPREGLGTQYF
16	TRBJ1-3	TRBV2	CASAEPRTFTGNTIYF
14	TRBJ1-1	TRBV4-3	CASSPQRSNTEAFF
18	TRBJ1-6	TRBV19	CASRGIGTGTSYNSPLHF
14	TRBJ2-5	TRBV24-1	CATSPGYLLETQYF
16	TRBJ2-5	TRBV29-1	CSVVPLTSGVQETQYF
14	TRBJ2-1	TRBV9	CASSVGSSYNEQFF
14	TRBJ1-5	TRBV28	CASSLLHSNQPQHF
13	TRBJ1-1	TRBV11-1	CASSSLPAGEAFF
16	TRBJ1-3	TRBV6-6	CASSSNSGGSGNTIYF
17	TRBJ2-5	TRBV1	CTSSIVRLAGGGETQYF
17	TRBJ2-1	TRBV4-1	CASSRLPTGGRDNEQFF
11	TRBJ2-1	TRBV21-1	CASSPTSRQFF
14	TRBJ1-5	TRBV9	CASSTRNFGQPQHF
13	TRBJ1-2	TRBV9	CASSSQGPLGYTF
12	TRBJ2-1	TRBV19	CASSINWNEQFF
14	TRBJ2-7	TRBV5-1	CASSLGGLDYEQYF
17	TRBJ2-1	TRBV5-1	CASSLVPAASSYNEQFF
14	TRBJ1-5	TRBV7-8	CASSPGLQNQPQHF
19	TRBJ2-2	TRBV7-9	CASSPNAGTSGTITGELFF